A single sample gave rise to the 15 T cell receptor beta chains below, sequenced in a study of CD8 T cells in Susac syndrome. RNA in amounts of roughly 0.5 to 1 ug was reverse transcribed with random hexamers. TCRdb itself ran the immunoSEQ multiplex PCR reads through MiXCR, one entry per CDR3 protein. The repertoire holds a few hundred thousand distinct CDR3 sequences, with roughly nine tenths as singletons. Sequencing input: CD8+ T cells from PBMCs. These receptors all come from a human donor with multiple sclerosis.

J is TRBJ2-7 and V is TRBV4-2, with D possibly being TRBD1 (6 bases). Looked up from germline, CDR1 is LGHNA and CDR2 is YNFKEQ. The CDR3 is made up of 17 amino acids. V was cut by 0 bases and J by 3 bases, with 18 bases left in between. In nucleotides, the CDR3 is TGTGCCAGCAGCCAAGATCCGGGACCAGGGGAATTCTACGAGCAGTACTTC. It translates to CASSQDPGPGEFYEQYF.

The rearrangement uses TRBV15 and TRBJ2-7; 7 bases match TRBD2. The trim removed 0 bases at V and 7 bases at J, leaving 9 bases unmatched. Germline V gives CDR1 LNHNV, CDR2 YYDKDF (reference sequence). The CDR3 runs 15 residues. In DNA form, the CDR3 reads TGTGCCACCAGCAGAGATCGGGGTAGCGGGTCTGAGCAGTACTTC. As protein: CATSRDRGSGSEQYF.

Only one count was recorded for this clonotype. The chain carries TRBV6-5 and TRBJ2-3; D is possibly TRBD2 (5 bases). Germline CDR1 and CDR2: MNHEY and SVGAGI. V lost 7 bases and J 5 bases, leaving 19 bases between the germline ends. The CDR3 extends over 15 amino acids. CDR3 amino acids: CASTQVGGRGDTQYF. The CDR3 DNA reads TGTGCCAGCACCCAGGTTGGCGGCCGGGGAGATACGCAGTATTTT.

V and J are TRBV15 and TRBJ1-3, with D perhaps matching TRBD1 (5 bases). Trimming took off 3 bases at V and 2 bases at J, with 8 bases between the two ends. The CDR3 extends over 14 amino acids. Germline CDR1 LNHNV, CDR2 YYDKDF (reference sequence). DNA for the CDR3: TGTGCCACCAGCAGTGGACATACTGGAAACACCATATATTTT. As protein: CATSSGHTGNTIYF.

This chain joins TRBV20-1 and TRBJ2-3; 7 bases align to TRBD2. With 5 bases clipped from V and 0 bases from J, the junction kept 14 bases outside the gene matches. In germline, CDR1 is DFQATT, CDR2 SNEGSKA (reference sequence). This CDR3 comprises 17 residues. CDR3 DNA sequence: TGCAGTGCTCCTCTCCTTTATAGCGGGCTTAGCACAGATACGCAGTATTTT. Amino acid sequence: CSAPLLYSGLSTDTQYF.

The chain joins TRBV7-2 to TRBJ1-1; 9 bases align to TRBD1. The length of the CDR3 is 15 residues. V shed 3 bases and J 4 bases; nucleotides not matched to a gene: 6. Germline CDR1 is SGHTA and CDR2 is FQGNSA. For the CDR3, the DNA is TGTGCCAGCAGCTTGGCTGGACAGGGGTTCACTGAAGCTTTCTTT. Translated: CASSLAGQGFTEAFF.

The chain joins TRBV4-1 to TRBJ2-1; possible D gene TRBD2, 5 bases. Per germline, CDR1 MGHRA and CDR2 YSYEKL. V shed 4 bases and J shed 8 bases, with 21 bases lying between them. The CDR3 covers 16 residues. CDR3 amino acids: CASSLPAGAPSHEQFF. Written as DNA, the CDR3 is TGCGCCAGCAGCCTACCGGCGGGCGCCCCCTCCCATGAGCAGTTCTTC.

The chain couples TRBV5-1 to TRBJ1-1; D is possibly TRBD1 (5 bases). The ends were cut back, 3 bases at V and 1 base at J, with 10 bases in the middle. Germline CDR1 and CDR2: SGHRS and YFSETQ. The CDR3 is 14 residues long. This CDR3 reads CASSSTASNTEAFF. CDR3 DNA sequence: TGCGCCAGCAGCTCGACAGCCTCGAACACTGAAGCTTTCTTT.

This clonotype was seen just once. V gene TRBV30 combines with J gene TRBJ1-2, with D possibly being TRBD1 (5 bases). From germline, CDR1 is GTSNPN and CDR2 SVGIG (reference sequence). V lost 0 bases to trimming and J lost 2 bases, with 10 bases between them. The CDR3 runs 14 residues. CDR3 sequence: CAWSVPGLNYGYTF. DNA for the CDR3: TGTGCCTGGAGTGTACCAGGGCTAAACTATGGCTACACCTTC.

V usage is TRBV30 and J usage is TRBJ2-3; 8 positions match TRBD1. In germline, CDR1 is GTSNPN, CDR2 SVGIG (reference sequence). The CDR3 runs 15 residues. V gave up 2 bases and J gave up 5 bases; unmatched junction bases: 9. For the CDR3, the DNA is TGTGCCTGGAGTAGCCTCCAGGGGGCAGGAGATACGCAGTATTTT. Translation gives CAWSSLQGAGDTQYF.

This sequence joins TRBV5-6 and TRBJ2-4, with TRBD2 matching over 8 bases. There are 17 residues in the CDR3. After removal of 4 bases from V and 9 bases from J, the junction contained 18 bases not matched to a gene. Per germline, CDR1 SGHDT and CDR2 YYEEEE. The CDR3 DNA is TGTGCCAGCAGCCGGAGGTCGGGAGGGCCCCTTGAAGGCATTCAGTACTTC. This sequence encodes CASSRRSGGPLEGIQYF.

The V gene is TRBV13, the J gene TRBJ2-7; TRBD1 matches 9 bases. J was trimmed by 4 bases and V by 7 bases; bases with no gene match: 2. The germline V gene encodes CDR1 PRHDT and CDR2 FYEKMQ (reference sequence). The CDR3 contains 12 residues. The CDR3 is CASKGTGYEQYF. CDR3 sequence (DNA): TGTGCCAGCAAAGGGACAGGGTACGAGCAGTACTTC. Looking up the rest from reference TRBV13 and TRBJ2-7 gives the full variable domain: AAGVIQSPRHLIKEKRETATLKCYPIPRHDTVYWYQQGPGQDPQFLISFYEKMQSDKGSIPDRFSAQQFSDYHSELNMSSLELGDSALYFCASKGTGYEQYFGPGTRLTVT.

This clonotype was observed a few times. The chain is built from TRBV11-1 and TRBJ1-1; D call uncertain. The CDR3 covers 14 residues. Trimming took 1 base from V and 0 from J, leaving 6 bases between them. Per germline, CDR1 SGHAT and CDR2 FQDESV (reference sequence). CDR3 sequence (DNA): TGTGCCAGCAGCTTAGGGGCCTTGAACACTGAAGCTTTCTTT. Encoded protein: CASSLGALNTEAFF.

The CDR3 region is CASIGFSANTEAFF. CDR3 sequence (DNA): TGTGCCAGCATTGGGTTTAGTGCGAACACTGAAGCTTTCTTT. The rearrangement joins TRBV13 to TRBJ1-1, with unresolved D. The V gene lost 7 bases and the J gene lost 1 base, with 13 bases spanning the gap. Germline V gene data show CDR1 as PRHDT and CDR2 as FYEKMQ (reference sequence). The CDR3 is 14 amino acids.

J is TRBJ2-2 and V is TRBV7-8; D might be TRBD1 or TRBD2, each matching 5 bases. This CDR3 is built from 16 residues. V was clipped by 5 bases and J by 1 base, with 14 bases between them. Germline CDR1 is SGHVS and CDR2 is FQNEAQ. The CDR3, as DNA: TGTGCCAGCAGCCCAATGGTGGGACGGAACACCGGGGAGCTGTTTTTT. This sequence encodes CASSPMVGRNTGELFF.